The rows below give T cell receptor beta chains drawn from one sample of a study of blood T cell repertoires in COVID-19. Some clones are missing from TCRdb's copy, which holds only in-frame ones; the method was immunoSEQ multiplex PCR. The table lists approximately 440,000 clones, 90% of them singletons. The sequenced sample consisted of PBMCs or T cells enriched from blood (not recorded which). These receptor sequences come from a man aged 18 to 35 who had recovered from COVID-19. The CDR3 runs from the conserved cysteine through the conserved F or W. Each record gives: J gene, V gene, CDR3 protein.

>TRBJ1-2|TRBV11-2
CASSLGPTMDYGYTF
>TRBJ2-7|TRBV10-2
CASSEAGTYEQYF
>TRBJ2-5|TRBV5-1
CASSREVQETQYF
>TRBJ1-1|TRBV5-1
CASSLRTGGENTEAFF
>TRBJ2-7|TRBV11-3
CASSLAGEYEQYF
>TRBJ2-2|TRBV9
CASSVDLAGDFGELFF
>TRBJ1-1|TRBV12-5
CASGPDRSTEAFF
>TRBJ1-2|TRBV7-8
CASSTTGSMSYGYTF
>TRBJ1-5|TRBV24-1
CATSDSGQPNQPQHF
>TRBJ1-3|TRBV30
CAWTEDGDTIYF
>TRBJ1-6|TRBV5-1
CASSFEYNSPLHF
>TRBJ1-5|TRBV6-5
CASSQKNQPQHF
>TRBJ1-2|TRBV18
CASSPGRGNYGYTF
>TRBJ1-2|TRBV6-5
CASRGDSYGYTF
>TRBJ1-2|TRBV3-1/TRBV3-2
CASSHATVYGYTF
>TRBJ1-2|TRBV12-3/TRBV12-4
CASSWTTYGYTF
>TRBJ1-6|TRBV4-1
CASSQEGSGRNSPLHF
>TRBJ1-6|TRBV25-1
CASSFPTGNSPLHF
>TRBJ2-2|TRBV9
CASSVGGGTTGELFF
>TRBJ1-1|TRBV11-2
CASSFFWGGSTEAFF
>TRBJ1-5|TRBV5-1
CASSPGGTGVQPQHF
>TRBJ2-7|TRBV4-1
CASSQERLAAYEQYF
>TRBJ1-1|TRBV18
CASSPAFTGNSTEAFF
>TRBJ2-2|TRBV6-5
CASSRGAGELFF
>TRBJ1-1|TRBV3-1/TRBV3-2
CASSPRGGGGITEAFF
>TRBJ1-3|TRBV9
CASSVEPTSGNTIYF
>TRBJ2-7|TRBV2
CASFDAGTGAYEQYF
>TRBJ1-1|TRBV7-3
CASSRDRGTEAFF
>TRBJ1-1|TRBV5-4
CASSGSNRQNTEAFF
>TRBJ1-3|TRBV9
CASSALTGNGNTIYF
>TRBJ2-2|TRBV9
CASSSQGQTNTGELFF
>TRBJ2-3|TRBV11-2
CASSLDGREGDTQYF
>TRBJ2-2|TRBV7-9
CASSSSTTGELFF
>TRBJ1-1|TRBV2
CAGGLWQAEEAFF
>TRBJ1-3|TRBV11-3
CASRERQGRNTIYF
>TRBJ2-1|TRBV11-2
CASSLTPSQGRNEQFF
>TRBJ2-1|TRBV20-1
CSVPRAVEQFF
>TRBJ2-7|TRBV7-9
CASREAGSYEQYF
>TRBJ2-5|TRBV10-3
CAISDGEGETQYF
>TRBJ1-2|TRBV9
CASSVGRQDYGYTF
>TRBJ1-5|TRBV19
CASRTRPGLTGNQPQHF
>TRBJ1-2|TRBV6-6
CASSFPGQLYGYTF
>TRBJ2-2|TRBV5-1
CASSPRGTGELFF
>TRBJ1-4|TRBV2
CASSIRGQPNEKLFF
>TRBJ2-7|TRBV4-1
CASSRDVGGPGDYTYEQYF
>TRBJ1-3|TRBV4-1
CASSHPTGGFGTIYF
>TRBJ1-1|TRBV29-1
CSVVGSSTHEAFF
>TRBJ1-6|TRBV28
CASSSIYARDSTYNSPLHF